The rows below give T cell receptor beta chains drawn from one sample of a study of control samples from healthy donors and cancer patients. Data came from immunoSEQ multiplex PCR; TCRdb stores just in-frame clones and leaves some out. The profile shows around 120,000 clones, around 89% of them singletons. The sample was blood. The origin of the receptors is a man in his forties in good health. Each CDR3 is given with its conserved first and last residue. A D gene is named only where the DNA matches it firmly. Only part of the rows carry a size: once, few, many, or a class if the clone is expanded.

clone_size	cdr3_length	j_call	v_call	d_call	cdr3_nt	cdr3_aa
few	15	TRBJ1-5	TRBV18	.	TGTGCCAGCTCGCCCCAGGGTTTGGGGAATCAGCCCCAGCATTTT	CASSPQGLGNQPQHF
.	14	TRBJ1-1	TRBV5-1	TRBD1	TGCGCCAGCAGCTTCGACAGGGGAGGAACTGAAGCTTTCTTT	CASSFDRGGTEAFF
.	13	TRBJ2-1	TRBV7-9	.	TGTGCCAGCAGCCCCAGACAGGCTTATGAGCAGTTCTTC	CASSPRQAYEQFF
.	14	TRBJ2-7	TRBV11-2	.	TGTGCCAGCAGCTTAGGCCCGGGACAATACGAGCAGTACTTC	CASSLGPGQYEQYF
.	17	TRBJ2-3	TRBV5-1	TRBD2	TGCGCCAGCAGCTTGGCCGTGACTAGCGGGGGAACAGATACGCAGTATTTT	CASSLAVTSGGTDTQYF
.	14	TRBJ1-1	TRBV18	.	TGTGCCAGCTCACCACCTAGTGTCGGCGGTGAAGCTTTCTTT	CASSPPSVGGEAFF
.	15	TRBJ1-2	TRBV7-2	.	TGTGCCAGCAGCTTTCTCCCGGGACGCCGAGAGGGCTACACCTTC	CASSFLPGRREGYTF
once	13	TRBJ2-1	TRBV7-6	.	TGTGCCAGCAGCTCCGGACAGAACAATGAGCAGTTCTTC	CASSSGQNNEQFF
.	17	TRBJ1-6	TRBV6-1	.	TGTGCCAGCAGTGAAGCACGGCTCCACTCCTATAATTCACCCCTCCACTTT	CASSEARLHSYNSPLHF
.	12	TRBJ2-5	TRBV6-9	TRBD1	TGTGCCAGCAAAGACAGGGAAGAGACCCAGTACTTC	CASKDREETQYF
.	15	TRBJ2-1	TRBV24-1	TRBD2	TGTGCCACCAGTTTTGGGGGGGGCTCCTACAATGAGCAGTTCTTC	CATSFGGGSYNEQFF
.	14	TRBJ2-5	TRBV19	.	TGTGCCAGTAGTATAGGCCAGAGGGAAGAGACCCAGTACTTC	CASSIGQREETQYF
.	14	TRBJ1-1	TRBV18	.	TGTGCCAGCTCACCAGGACCATCGAACACTGAAGCTTTCTTT	CASSPGPSNTEAFF
.	15	TRBJ1-1	TRBV6-5	.	TGTGCCAGCACCTTAGGTCAAGTGACGAACACTGAAGCTTTCTTT	CASTLGQVTNTEAFF
once	19	TRBJ2-1	TRBV7-3	TRBD1	TGTGCCAGGAGCGAGGGGGACAGGGCAAACAAAAGCTCCTACAATGAGCAGTTCTTC	CARSEGDRANKSSYNEQFF
.	14	TRBJ2-7	TRBV6-5	TRBD1	TGTGCCAGCAGCGGACAGGGGTTGTTCGACGAGCAGTACTTC	CASSGQGLFDEQYF
.	16	TRBJ2-1	TRBV7-6	TRBD2	TGTGCCAGCAGCCCAAGACTAGCGGGGGGGATCGGTGAGCAGTTCTTC	CASSPRLAGGIGEQFF
.	14	TRBJ1-4	TRBV9	.	TGTGCCAGCAGCGTAGGGGGTACTAATGAAAAACTGTTTTTT	CASSVGGTNEKLFF